The clone carrying this T cell receptor beta chain was seen more than once but under ten times. Its antigen is still unknown. The entry originates in a study of cytomegalovirus exposure and HLA in healthy donors. Broader study findings: Data from an earlier analysis indicated that most TCR beta V segments were productive either about 87% or about 30% of the time. Later analysis identified over 15,000 TCR beta sequences associated with HLA alleles, using a false discovery rate threshold of 0.05. Cytomegalovirus association was assigned to more than 150 TCR beta chains. One cluster of highly shared sequence variants probably arose as a sequencing artifact.

Both 60 Vbeta primers and 13 Jbeta primers went into the PCR. Clones were read by immunoSEQ multiplex PCR, and TCRdb kept only the in-frame ones, dropping some. This sample carries 100,000 to 150,000 clones, roughly 84% of them seen once, and the ten largest clones take 1% to 1.5%. This CDR3 is 13 amino acids long. V lost 5 bases, J lost 5 bases, and 4 bases stayed unmatched. CDR1 is MNHEY, CDR2 SMNVEV, per germline (reference sequence). The sample taken for sequencing was PBMCs. The V gene is TRBV27, the J gene TRBJ2-5; 8 bases map to TRBD1. The receptor was derived from a girl aged 2-15 years in good health and CMV-seronegative. CDR3 nucleotide sequence: TGTGCCAGCAGTGTGACAGGGGTCGAGACCCAGTACTTC. This sequence encodes CASSVTGVETQYF.